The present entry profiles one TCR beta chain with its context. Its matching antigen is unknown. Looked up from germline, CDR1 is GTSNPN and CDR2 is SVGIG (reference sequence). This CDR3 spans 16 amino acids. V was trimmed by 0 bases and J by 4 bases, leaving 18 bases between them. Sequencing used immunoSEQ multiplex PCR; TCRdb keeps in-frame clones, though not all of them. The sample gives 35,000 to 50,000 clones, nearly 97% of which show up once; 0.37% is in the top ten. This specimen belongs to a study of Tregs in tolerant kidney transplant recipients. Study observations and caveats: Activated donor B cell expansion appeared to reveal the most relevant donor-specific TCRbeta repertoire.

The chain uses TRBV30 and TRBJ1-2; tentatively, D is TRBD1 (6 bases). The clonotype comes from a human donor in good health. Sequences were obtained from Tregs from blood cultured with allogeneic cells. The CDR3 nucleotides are TGTGCCTGGAGTGTACCGTTCCGACAGGACATCTATGGCTACACCTTC. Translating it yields CAWSVPFRQDIYGYTF.